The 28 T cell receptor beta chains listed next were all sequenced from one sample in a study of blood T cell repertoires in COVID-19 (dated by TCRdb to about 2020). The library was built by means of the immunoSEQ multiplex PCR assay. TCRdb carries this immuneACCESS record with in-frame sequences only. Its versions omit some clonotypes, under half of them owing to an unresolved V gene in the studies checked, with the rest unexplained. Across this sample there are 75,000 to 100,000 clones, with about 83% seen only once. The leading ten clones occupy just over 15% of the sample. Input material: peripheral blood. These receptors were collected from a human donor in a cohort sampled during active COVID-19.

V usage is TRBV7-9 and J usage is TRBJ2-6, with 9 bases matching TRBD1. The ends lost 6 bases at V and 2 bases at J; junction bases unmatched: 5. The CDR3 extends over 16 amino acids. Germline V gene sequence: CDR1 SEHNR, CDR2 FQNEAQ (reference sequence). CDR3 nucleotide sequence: TGTGCCAGCAGGAGTACAGGGGGCGCTGGGGCCAACGTCCTGACTTTC. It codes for CASRSTGGAGANVLTF.

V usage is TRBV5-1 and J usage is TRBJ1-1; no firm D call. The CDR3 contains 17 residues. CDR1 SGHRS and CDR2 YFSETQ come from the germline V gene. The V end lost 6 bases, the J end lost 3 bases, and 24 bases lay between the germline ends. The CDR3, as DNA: TGCGCCAGCACCGACCGAACGGGTTTCCGGTGGGACACTGAAGCTTTCTTT. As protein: CASTDRTGFRWDTEAFF.

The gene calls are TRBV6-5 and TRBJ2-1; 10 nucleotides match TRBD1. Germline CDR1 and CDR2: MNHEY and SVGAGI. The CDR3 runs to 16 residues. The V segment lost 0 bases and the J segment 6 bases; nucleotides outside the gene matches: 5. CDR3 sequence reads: CASSYSWTGGVNEQFF. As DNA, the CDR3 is TGTGCCAGCAGTTACTCTTGGACAGGGGGTGTCAATGAGCAGTTCTTC.

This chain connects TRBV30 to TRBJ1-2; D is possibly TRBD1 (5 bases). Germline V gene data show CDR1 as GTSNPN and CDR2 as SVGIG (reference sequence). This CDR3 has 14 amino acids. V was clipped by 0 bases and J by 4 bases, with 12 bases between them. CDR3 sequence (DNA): TGTGCCTGGAGTGTAGGGGCGCCCGGCTATGGCTACACCTTC. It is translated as CAWSVGAPGYGYTF. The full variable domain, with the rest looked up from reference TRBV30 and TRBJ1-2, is SQTIHQWPATLVQPVGSPLSLECTVEGTSNPNLYWYRQAAGRGLQLLFYSVGIGQISSEVPQNLSASRPQDRQFILSSKKLLLSDSGFYLCAWSVGAPGYGYTFGSGTRLTVV.

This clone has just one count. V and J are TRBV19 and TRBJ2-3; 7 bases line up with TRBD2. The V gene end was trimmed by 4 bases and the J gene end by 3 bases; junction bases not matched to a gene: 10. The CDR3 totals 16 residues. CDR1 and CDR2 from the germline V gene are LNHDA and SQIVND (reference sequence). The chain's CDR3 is CASSTQSTSSTDTQYF. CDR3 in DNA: TGTGCCAGTAGTACCCAATCGACTAGCAGTACAGATACGCAGTATTTT.

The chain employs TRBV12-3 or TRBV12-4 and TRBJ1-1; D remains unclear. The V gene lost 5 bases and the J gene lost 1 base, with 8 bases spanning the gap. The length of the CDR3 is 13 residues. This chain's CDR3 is CASSTRANTEAFF. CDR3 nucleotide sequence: TGTGCCAGCAGTACCCGAGCGAACACTGAAGCTTTCTTT.

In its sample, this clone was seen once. The CDR3: CASSLDDRGISPYNSPLHF. CDR3 bases: TGTGCCAGCAGCTTAGACGACAGGGGGATCTCTCCGTATAATTCACCCCTCCACTTT. V and J are TRBV7-9 and TRBJ1-6; TRBD1 matches 9 bases. Looked up from germline, CDR1 is SEHNR and CDR2 is FQNEAQ (reference sequence). This CDR3 comprises 19 residues. J lost 4 bases, V lost 1 base, and 11 bases had no gene match.

The CDR3 nucleotides read TGTGCCAGCCGGGACAGGGGAATCGACGAGCAGTACTTC. Its translation is CASRDRGIDEQYF. The chain uses TRBV6-6 and TRBJ2-7; the match to TRBD1 covers 10 bases. Trimming took 8 bases from V and 5 from J; bases not matched to a gene: 6. This CDR3 has 13 amino acids. Germline V CDR1 and CDR2: MNHNY, SVGAGI (reference sequence).

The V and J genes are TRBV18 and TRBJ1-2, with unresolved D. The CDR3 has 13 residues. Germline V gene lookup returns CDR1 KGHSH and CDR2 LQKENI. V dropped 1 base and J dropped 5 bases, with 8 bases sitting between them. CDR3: CASSPLKLYGYTF. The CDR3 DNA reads TGTGCCAGCTCACCACTGAAACTTTATGGCTACACCTTC.

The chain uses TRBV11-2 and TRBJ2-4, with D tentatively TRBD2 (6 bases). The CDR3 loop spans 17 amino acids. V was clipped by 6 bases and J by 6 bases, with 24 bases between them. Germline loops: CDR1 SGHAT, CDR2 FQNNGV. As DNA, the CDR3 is TGTGCCAGCAGTCCTCTTAGGGGCACCGGGAGTGGAAACATTCAGTACTTC. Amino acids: CASSPLRGTGSGNIQYF.

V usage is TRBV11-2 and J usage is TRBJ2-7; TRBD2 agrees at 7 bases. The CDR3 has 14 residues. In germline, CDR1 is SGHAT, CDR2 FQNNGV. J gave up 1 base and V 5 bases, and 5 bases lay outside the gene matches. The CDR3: CASSGFSGSYEQYF. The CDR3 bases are TGTGCCAGCAGCGGATTTAGCGGGTCCTACGAGCAGTACTTC.

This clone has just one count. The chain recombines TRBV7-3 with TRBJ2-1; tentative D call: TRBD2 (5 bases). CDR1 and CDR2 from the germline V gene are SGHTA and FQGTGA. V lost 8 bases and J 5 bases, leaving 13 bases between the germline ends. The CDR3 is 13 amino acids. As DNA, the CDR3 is TGTGCCAGCGGTCCGGGGATAAACAATGAGCAGTTCTTC. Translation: CASGPGINNEQFF.

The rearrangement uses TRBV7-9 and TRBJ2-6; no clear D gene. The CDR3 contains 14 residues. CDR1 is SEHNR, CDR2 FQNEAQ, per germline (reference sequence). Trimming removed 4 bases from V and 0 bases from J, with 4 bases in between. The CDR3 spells CASSSRSGANVLTF. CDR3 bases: TGTGCCAGCAGCTCCCGCTCTGGGGCCAACGTCCTGACTTTC.

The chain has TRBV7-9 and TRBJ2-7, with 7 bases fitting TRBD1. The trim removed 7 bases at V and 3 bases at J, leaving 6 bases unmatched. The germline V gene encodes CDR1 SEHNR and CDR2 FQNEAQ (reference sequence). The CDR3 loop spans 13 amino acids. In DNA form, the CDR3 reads TGTGCCAGCACCAGTCAGGGGGTCTACGAGCAGTACTTC. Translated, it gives CASTSQGVYEQYF.

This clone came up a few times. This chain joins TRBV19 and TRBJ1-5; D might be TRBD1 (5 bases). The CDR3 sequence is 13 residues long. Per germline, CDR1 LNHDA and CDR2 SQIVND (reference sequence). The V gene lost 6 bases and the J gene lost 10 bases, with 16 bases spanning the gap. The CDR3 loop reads CASSEARTRPQHF. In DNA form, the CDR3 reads TGTGCCAGTAGCGAAGCCCGGACACGACCCCAGCATTTT.

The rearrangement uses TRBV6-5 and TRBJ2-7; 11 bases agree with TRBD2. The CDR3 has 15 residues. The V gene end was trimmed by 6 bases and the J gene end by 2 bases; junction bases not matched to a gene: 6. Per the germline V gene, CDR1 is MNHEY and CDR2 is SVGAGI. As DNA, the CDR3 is TGTGCCAGCAGAAGGGGGACTAGCGGTACCTACGAGCAGTACTTC. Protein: CASRRGTSGTYEQYF.

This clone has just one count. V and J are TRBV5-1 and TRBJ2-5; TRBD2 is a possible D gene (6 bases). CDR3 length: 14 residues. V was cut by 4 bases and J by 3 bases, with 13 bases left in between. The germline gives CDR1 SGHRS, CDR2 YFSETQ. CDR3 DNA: TGCGCCAGCAGCCCATCGCGGGGAAAAGAGACCCAGTACTTC. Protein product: CASSPSRGKETQYF.

The DNA for the CDR3 is TGTGCCAGCAGCGGGACATTTGAAAAACTGTTTTTT. Translated, it gives CASSGTFEKLFF. The chain has TRBV28 and TRBJ1-4; D may be TRBD1 (6 bases). CDR1 is MDHEN and CDR2 is SYDVKM in the germline V gene. The V gene lost 6 bases and the J gene lost 7 bases, with 9 bases spanning the gap. The CDR3 runs to 12 residues.

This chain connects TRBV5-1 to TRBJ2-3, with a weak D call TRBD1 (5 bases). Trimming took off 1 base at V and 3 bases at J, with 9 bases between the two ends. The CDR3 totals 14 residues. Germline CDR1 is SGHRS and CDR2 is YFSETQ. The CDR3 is CASSLLGETDTQYF. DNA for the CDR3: TGCGCCAGCAGCTTGTTAGGGGAAACAGATACGCAGTATTTT.

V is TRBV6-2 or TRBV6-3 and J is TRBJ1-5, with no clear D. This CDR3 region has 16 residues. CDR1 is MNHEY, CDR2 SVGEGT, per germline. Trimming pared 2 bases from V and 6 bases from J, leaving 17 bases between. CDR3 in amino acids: CASSYHSQNGGQPQHF. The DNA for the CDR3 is TGTGCCAGCAGTTACCATAGTCAGAACGGCGGTCAGCCCCAGCATTTT.

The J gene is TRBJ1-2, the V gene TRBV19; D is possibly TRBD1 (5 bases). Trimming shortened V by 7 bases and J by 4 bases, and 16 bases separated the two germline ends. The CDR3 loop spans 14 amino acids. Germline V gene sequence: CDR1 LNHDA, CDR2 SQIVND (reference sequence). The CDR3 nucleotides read TGTGCCAGTAACGAGCAGGGCGGAATCTATGGCTACACCTTC. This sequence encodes CASNEQGGIYGYTF.

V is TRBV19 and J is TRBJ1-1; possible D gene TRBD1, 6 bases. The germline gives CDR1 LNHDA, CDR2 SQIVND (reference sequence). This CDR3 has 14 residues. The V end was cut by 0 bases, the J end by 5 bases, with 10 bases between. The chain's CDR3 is CASSIDRGRTEAFF. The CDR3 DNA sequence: TGTGCCAGTAGTATAGACAGGGGTCGGACTGAAGCTTTCTTT.

In DNA, the CDR3 is TGTGCCAGCAGTTTGATAGGACAGGGGGTTTCACCCCTCCACTTT. Its translation is CASSLIGQGVSPLHF. V is TRBV6-2 or TRBV6-3 and J is TRBJ1-6; 10 nucleotides align to TRBD1. The CDR3 spans 15 residues. Per germline, CDR1 MNHEY and CDR2 SVGEGT. Trimming took 4 bases from V and 9 from J; bases not matched to a gene: 6.

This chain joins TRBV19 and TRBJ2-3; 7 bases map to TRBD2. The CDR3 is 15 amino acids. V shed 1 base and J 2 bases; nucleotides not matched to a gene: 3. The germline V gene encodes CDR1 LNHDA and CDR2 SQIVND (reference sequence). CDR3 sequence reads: CASSIGGTITDTQYF. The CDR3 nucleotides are TGTGCCAGTAGTATAGGGGGGACTATCACAGATACGCAGTATTTT.

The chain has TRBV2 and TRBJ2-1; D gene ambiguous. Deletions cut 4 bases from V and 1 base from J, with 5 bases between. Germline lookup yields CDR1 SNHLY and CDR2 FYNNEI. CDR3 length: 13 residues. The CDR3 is CASSAPSYNEQFF. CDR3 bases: TGTGCCAGCAGTGCCCCGTCCTACAATGAGCAGTTCTTC.

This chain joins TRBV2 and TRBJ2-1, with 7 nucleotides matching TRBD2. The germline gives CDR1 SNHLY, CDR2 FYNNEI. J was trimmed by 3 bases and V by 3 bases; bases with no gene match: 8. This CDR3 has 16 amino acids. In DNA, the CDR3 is TGTGCCAGCAGTGATCAAGGAGCGGGGCTCTACAATGAGCAGTTCTTC. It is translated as CASSDQGAGLYNEQFF.

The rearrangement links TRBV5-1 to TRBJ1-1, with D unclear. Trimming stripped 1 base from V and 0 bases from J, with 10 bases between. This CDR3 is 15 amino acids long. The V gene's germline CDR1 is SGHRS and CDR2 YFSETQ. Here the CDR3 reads CASSLNPGMNTEAFF. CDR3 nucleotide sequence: TGCGCCAGCAGCTTGAATCCAGGCATGAACACTGAAGCTTTCTTT.

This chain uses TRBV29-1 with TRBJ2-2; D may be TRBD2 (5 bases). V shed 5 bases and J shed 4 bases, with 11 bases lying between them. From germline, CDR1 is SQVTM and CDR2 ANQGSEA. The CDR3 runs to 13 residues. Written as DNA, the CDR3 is TGCAGCGTTCAGGACGGGGTCACCGGGGAGCTGTTTTTT. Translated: CSVQDGVTGELFF.